The TCR beta chain described here comes from a study of circulating and synovial CD4+ cells in juvenile arthritis. V lost 6 bases to trimming and J lost 1 base, with 12 bases between them. The CDR3 sequence is 13 residues long. CDR1 is SQVTM, CDR2 ANQGSEA, per germline. Overall study findings and caveats: Overlap with synovium rose as more T cells were sequenced.

To note about this clone: The antigen is unknown.

Using immunoSEQ multiplex PCR, the repertoire was profiled, and TCRdb retains in-frame clones only, with some absent. This table has fewer than 40,000 clones, roughly 95% appearing once. The V gene is TRBV29-1, the J gene TRBJ1-2, with a weak D call TRBD1 (5 bases). The sample taken for sequencing was CD4+ T cells from blood. The receptor was derived from a human donor with juvenile idiopathic arthritis. The CDR3 loop reads CSVHRLFNYGYTF. In DNA, the CDR3 is TGCAGCGTCCACAGGCTATTTAACTATGGCTACACCTTC. Looking up the rest from reference TRBV29-1 and TRBJ1-2 gives the full variable domain: SAVISQKPSRDICQRGTSLTIQCQVDSQVTMMFWYRQQPGQSLTLIATANQGSEATYESGFVIDKFPISRPNLTFSTLTVSNMSPEDSSIYLCSVHRLFNYGYTFGSGTRLTVV.